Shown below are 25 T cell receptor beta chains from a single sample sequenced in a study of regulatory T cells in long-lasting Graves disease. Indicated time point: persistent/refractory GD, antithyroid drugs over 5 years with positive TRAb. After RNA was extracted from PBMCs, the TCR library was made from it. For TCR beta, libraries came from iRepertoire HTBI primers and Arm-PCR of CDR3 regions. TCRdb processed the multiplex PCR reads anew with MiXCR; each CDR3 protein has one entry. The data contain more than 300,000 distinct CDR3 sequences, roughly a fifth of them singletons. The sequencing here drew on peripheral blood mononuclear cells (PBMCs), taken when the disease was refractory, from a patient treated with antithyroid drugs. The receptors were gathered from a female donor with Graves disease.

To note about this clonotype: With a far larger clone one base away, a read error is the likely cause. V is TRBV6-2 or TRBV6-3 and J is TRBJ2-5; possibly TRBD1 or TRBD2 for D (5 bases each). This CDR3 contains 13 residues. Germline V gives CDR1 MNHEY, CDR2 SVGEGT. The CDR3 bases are TGTGCCAGCAGTAGGGGAGCTCAAGAGGCCCAGTACTTC. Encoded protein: CASSRGAQEAQYF.

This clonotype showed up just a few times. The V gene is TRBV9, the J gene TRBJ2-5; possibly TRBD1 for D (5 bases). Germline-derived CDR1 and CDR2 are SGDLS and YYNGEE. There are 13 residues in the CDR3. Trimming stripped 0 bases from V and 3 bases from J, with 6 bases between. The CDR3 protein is CASSVGTKETQYF. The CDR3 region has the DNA TGTGCCAGCAGCGTAGGGACAAAAGAGACCCAGTACTTC.

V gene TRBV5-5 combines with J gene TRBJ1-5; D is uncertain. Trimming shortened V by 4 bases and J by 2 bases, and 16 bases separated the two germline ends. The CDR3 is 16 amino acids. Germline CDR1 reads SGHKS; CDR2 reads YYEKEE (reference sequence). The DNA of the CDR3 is TGTGCCAGCAGCCTCGACAAGGGAATGGGCAATCAGCCCCAGCATTTT. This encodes CASSLDKGMGNQPQHF. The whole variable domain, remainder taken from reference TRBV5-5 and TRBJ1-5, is DAGVTQSPTHLIKTRGQQVTLRCSPISGHKSVSWYQQVLGQGPQFIFQYYEKEERGRGNFPDRFSARQFPNYSSELNVNALLLGDSALYLCASSLDKGMGNQPQHFGDGTRLSIL.

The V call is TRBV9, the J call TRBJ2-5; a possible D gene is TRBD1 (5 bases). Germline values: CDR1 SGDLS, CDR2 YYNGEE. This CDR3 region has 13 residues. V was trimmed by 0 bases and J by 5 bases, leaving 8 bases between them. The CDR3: CASSVEGWETQYF. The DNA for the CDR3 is TGTGCCAGCAGCGTAGAGGGGTGGGAGACCCAGTACTTC.

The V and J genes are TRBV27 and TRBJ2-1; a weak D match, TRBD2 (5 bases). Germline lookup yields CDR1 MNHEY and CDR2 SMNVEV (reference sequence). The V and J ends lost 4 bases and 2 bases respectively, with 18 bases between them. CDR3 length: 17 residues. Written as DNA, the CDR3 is TGTGCCAGCAGTTCCCTGCTCTGGACCGGGACCTACAATGAGCAGTTCTTC. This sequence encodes CASSSLLWTGTYNEQFF.

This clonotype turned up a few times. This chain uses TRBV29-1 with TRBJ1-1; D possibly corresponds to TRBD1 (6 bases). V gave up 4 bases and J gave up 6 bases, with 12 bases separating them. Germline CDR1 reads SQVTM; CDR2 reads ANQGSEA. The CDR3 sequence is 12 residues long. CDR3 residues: CSVGMGGSEAFF. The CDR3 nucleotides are TGCAGCGTTGGGATGGGGGGCTCTGAAGCTTTCTTT.

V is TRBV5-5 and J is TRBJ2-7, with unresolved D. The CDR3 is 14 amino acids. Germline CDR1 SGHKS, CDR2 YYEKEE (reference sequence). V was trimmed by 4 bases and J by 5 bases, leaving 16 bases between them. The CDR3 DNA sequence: TGTGCCAGCAGCCCTACTCCGACGGAAGACGAGCAGTACTTC. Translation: CASSPTPTEDEQYF.

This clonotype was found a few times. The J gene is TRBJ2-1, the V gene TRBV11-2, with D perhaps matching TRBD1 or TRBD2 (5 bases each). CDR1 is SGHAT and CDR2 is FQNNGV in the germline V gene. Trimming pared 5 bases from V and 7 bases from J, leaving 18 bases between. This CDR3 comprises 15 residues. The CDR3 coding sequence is TGTGCCAGCAGCCCCTGGGACCTTCCCCGAAATGAGCAGTTCTTC. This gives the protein CASSPWDLPRNEQFF.

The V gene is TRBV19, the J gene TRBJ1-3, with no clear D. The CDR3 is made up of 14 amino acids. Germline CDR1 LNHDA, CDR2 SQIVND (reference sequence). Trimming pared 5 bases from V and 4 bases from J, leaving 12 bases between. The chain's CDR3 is CASSGFLLGNTIYF. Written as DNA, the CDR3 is TGTGCCAGTAGTGGATTCCTGCTGGGAAACACCATATATTTT.

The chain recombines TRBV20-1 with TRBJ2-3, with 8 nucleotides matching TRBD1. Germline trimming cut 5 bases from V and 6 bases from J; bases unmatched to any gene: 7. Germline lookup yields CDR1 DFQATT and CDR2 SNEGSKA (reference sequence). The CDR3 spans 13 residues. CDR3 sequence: CSAPGTGRDTQYF. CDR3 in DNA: TGCAGTGCTCCCGGGACAGGAAGGGATACGCAGTATTTT.

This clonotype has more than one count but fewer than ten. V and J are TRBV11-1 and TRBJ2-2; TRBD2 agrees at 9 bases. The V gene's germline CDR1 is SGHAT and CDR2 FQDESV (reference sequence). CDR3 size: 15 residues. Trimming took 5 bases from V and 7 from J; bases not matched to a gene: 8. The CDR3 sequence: CASSVGLAVSGELFF. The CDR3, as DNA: TGTGCCAGCAGCGTGGGACTAGCTGTCAGCGGGGAGCTGTTTTTT.

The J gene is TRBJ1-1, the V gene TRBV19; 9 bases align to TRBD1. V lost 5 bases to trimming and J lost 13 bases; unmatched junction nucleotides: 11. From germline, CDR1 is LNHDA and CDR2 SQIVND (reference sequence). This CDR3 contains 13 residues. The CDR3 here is CASSPGQGYKVFF. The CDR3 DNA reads TGTGCCAGTAGTCCGGGACAGGGATATAAGGTTTTCTTT.

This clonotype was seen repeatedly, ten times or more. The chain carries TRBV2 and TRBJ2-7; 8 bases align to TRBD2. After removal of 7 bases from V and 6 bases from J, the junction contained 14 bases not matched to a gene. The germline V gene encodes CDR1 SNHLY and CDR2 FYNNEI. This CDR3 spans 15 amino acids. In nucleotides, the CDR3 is TGTGCCAGCAACTCCTTCTCGGGGGGGTCCGGCGAGCAGTACTTC. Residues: CASNSFSGGSGEQYF.

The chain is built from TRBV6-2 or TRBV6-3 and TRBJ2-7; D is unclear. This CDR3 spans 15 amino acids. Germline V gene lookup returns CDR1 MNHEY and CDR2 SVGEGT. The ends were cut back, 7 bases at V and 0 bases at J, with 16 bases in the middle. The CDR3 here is CASTRGPSHSYEQYF. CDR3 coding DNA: TGTGCCAGCACCCGCGGACCCAGTCACTCCTACGAGCAGTACTTC.

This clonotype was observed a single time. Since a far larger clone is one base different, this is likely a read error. The CDR3 loop is CASSPTGSYYGHTF. For the CDR3, the DNA is TGTGCCAGCAGCCCGACAGGGAGTTACTATGGCCACACCTTC. The chain joins TRBV7-8 to TRBJ1-2; 7 bases agree with TRBD1. Germline loops: CDR1 SGHVS, CDR2 FQNEAQ. CDR3 length equals 14 residues.

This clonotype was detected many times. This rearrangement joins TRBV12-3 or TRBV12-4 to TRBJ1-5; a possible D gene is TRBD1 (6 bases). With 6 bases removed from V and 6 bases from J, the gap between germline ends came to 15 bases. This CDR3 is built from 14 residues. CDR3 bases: TGTGCCAGCAGGGGATTGGGGGGCCTTCAGCCCCAGCATTTT. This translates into CASRGLGGLQPQHF.

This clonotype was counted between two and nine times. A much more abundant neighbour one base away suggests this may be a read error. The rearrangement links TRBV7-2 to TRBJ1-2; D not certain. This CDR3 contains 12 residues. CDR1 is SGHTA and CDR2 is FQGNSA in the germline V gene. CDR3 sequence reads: CASSPGSYGHTF. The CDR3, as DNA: TGTGCCAGCAGCCCCGGGAGTTATGGCCACACCTTC. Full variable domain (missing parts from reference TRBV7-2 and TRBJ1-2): GAGVSQSPSNKVTEKGKDVELRCDPISGHTALYWYRQSLGQGLEFLIYFQGNSAPDKSGLPSDRFSAERTGGSVSTLTIQRTQQEDSAVYLCASSPGSYGHTFGSGTRLTVV.

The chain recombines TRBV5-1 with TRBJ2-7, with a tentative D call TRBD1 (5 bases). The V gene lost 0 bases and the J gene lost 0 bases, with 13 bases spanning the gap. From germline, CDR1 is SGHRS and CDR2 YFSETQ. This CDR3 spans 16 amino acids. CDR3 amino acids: CASSLGQLLGSYEQYF. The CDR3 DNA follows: TGCGCCAGCAGCTTGGGACAGCTGCTGGGCTCCTACGAGCAGTACTTC.

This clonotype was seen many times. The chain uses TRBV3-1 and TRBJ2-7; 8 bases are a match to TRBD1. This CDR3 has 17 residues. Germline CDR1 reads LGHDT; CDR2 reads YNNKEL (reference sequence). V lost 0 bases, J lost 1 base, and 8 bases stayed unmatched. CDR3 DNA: TGTGCCAGCAGCCAAGATTGGGGCAGGGGGCCTTCCTACGAGCAGTACTTC. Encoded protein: CASSQDWGRGPSYEQYF.

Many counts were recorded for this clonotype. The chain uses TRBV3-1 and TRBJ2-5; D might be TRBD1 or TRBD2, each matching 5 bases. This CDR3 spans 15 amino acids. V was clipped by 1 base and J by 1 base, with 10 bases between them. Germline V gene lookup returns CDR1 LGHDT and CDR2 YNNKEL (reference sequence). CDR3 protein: CASSQAPGTQETQYF. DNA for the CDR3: TGTGCCAGCAGCCAAGCCCCCGGGACCCAAGAGACCCAGTACTTC.

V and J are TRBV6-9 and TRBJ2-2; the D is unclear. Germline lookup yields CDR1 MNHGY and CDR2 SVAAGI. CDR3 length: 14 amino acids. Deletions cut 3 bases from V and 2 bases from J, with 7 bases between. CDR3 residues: CASSYFRNTGELFF. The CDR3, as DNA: TGTGCCAGCAGTTACTTCAGAAACACCGGGGAGCTGTTTTTT.

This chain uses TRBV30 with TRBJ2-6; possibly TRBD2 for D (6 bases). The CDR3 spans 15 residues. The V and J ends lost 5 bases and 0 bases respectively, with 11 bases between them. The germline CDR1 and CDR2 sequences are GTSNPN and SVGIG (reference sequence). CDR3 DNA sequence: TGTGCCTGGCAGTTCGGGAGCTCTGGGGCCAACGTCCTGACTTTC. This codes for CAWQFGSSGANVLTF. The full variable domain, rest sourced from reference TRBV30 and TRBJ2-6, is SQTIHQWPATLVQPVGSPLSLECTVEGTSNPNLYWYRQAAGRGLQLLFYSVGIGQISSEVPQNLSASRPQDRQFILSSKKLLLSDSGFYLCAWQFGSSGANVLTFGAGSRLTVL.

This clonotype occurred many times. CDR3 nucleotides: TGTGCCAGCAGCCAAAGGGACCACAAGGGCTACACCTTC. This translates into CASSQRDHKGYTF. The J gene is TRBJ1-2, the V gene TRBV3-1, with D maybe TRBD1 (5 bases). Germline V lookup: CDR1 LGHDT, CDR2 YNNKEL (reference sequence). The CDR3 is made up of 13 amino acids. The germline V and J ends were trimmed by 2 bases and 8 bases, with 12 bases remaining between them.

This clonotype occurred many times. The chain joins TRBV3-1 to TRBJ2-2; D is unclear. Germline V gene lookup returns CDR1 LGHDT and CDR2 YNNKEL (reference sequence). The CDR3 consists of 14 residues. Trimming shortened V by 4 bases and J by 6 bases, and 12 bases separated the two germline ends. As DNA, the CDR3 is TGTGCCAGCAGCCGTTTCCGAGCGTCCGGGGAGCTGTTTTTT. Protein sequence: CASSRFRASGELFF.

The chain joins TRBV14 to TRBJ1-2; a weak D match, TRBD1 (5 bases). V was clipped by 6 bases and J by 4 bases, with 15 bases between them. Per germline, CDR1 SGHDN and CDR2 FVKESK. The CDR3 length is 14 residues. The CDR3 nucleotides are TGTGCCAGCAGTTACTCTGCAGGGAGCTATGGCTACACCTTC. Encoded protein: CASSYSAGSYGYTF.